Listed here are 28 T cell receptor beta chains from one sample, sequenced in a study of blood T cell repertoires in COVID-19. Libraries were prepared by immunoSEQ multiplex PCR; TCRdb keeps only in-frame clonotypes and omits some of them. The repertoire holds roughly 59,000 clones, less than 85% seen once, with around 9.7% in the top ten. Source material: peripheral blood. Source of these receptors: a human donor in a cohort sampled during active COVID-19.

V is TRBV4-3 and J is TRBJ2-7; possible D gene TRBD1, 5 bases. The V end was cut by 1 base, the J end by 3 bases, with 16 bases between. The germline gives CDR1 LGHNA, CDR2 YSLEER. CDR3 size: 16 residues. The CDR3 is CASSQGSFDSLYEQYF. CDR3 sequence (DNA): TGCGCCAGCAGCCAAGGTAGTTTCGACAGCCTCTACGAGCAGTACTTC.

A few counts support this clone. V and J are TRBV4-2 and TRBJ2-7; D is undetermined. Trimming removed 1 base at V and 3 bases at J, with 7 bases between. CDR1 and CDR2 from the germline V gene are LGHNA and YNFKEQ. This CDR3 contains 13 residues. The CDR3 sequence is CASSQALNYEQYF. The CDR3 nucleotides read TGTGCCAGCAGCCAAGCCCTAAACTACGAGCAGTACTTC.

This CDR3 reads CASSMDSGMYNYGYTF. Written as DNA, the CDR3 is TGTGCCAGTAGTATGGATTCAGGGATGTATAACTATGGCTACACCTTC. The chain links TRBV19 to TRBJ1-2; maybe TRBD1 (5 bases). The CDR3 totals 16 residues. The germline V gene encodes CDR1 LNHDA and CDR2 SQIVND (reference sequence). The ends were cut back, 3 bases at V and 1 base at J, with 15 bases in the middle.

This clone turned up a few times. The J gene is TRBJ2-2, the V gene TRBV5-4, with a tentative D call TRBD1 (5 bases). CDR1 and CDR2 from the germline V gene are SGHNT and YYREEE (reference sequence). The CDR3 is 14 residues long. The V and J ends lost 3 bases and 6 bases respectively, with 12 bases between them. In nucleotides, the CDR3 is TGTGCCAGCAGCTCAGGGATTCCTTCCGGGGAGCTGTTTTTT. Residues: CASSSGIPSGELFF.

The rearrangement links TRBV4-3 to TRBJ2-7; 9 bases agree with TRBD1. This CDR3 is 16 amino acids long. Germline V CDR1 and CDR2: LGHNA, YSLEER. V dropped 0 bases and J dropped 5; count of bases not matched to a gene: 8. In DNA, the CDR3 is TGCGCCAGCAGCCAAGATCTTGGACAGGGGAGGCACGAGCAGTACTTC. Its protein is CASSQDLGQGRHEQYF.

Concerning this clone itself: No DNA is shown, since the ends of the CDR3 on it are uncertain; the CDR3 is the one TCRdb lists. CDR3 protein: CASSFGPGTGELFF. V is TRBV7-2 and J is TRBJ2-2; the D call of TRBD2 is as the table states it, not checked on the DNA. The CDR3 totals 14 residues, both ends included. The germline gives CDR1 SGHTA, CDR2 FQGNSA.

The gene calls are TRBV7-2 and TRBJ1-2; a weak D match, TRBD1 (5 bases). Trimming took 1 base from V and 14 from J, leaving 14 bases between them. This CDR3 spans 12 amino acids. CDR1 and CDR2 (germline): SGHTA, FQGNSA. The CDR3 loop is CASSLGQGKETF. As DNA, the CDR3 is TGTGCCAGCAGCTTAGGCCAGGGAAAAGAAACCTTC.

The CDR3 nucleotides are TGTGCCAGCAGCTTTATGCGGGGTTCCTACAATGAGCAGTTCTTC. Translated, it gives CASSFMRGSYNEQFF. The gene calls are TRBV5-4 and TRBJ2-1, with D tentatively TRBD2 (6 bases). The germline gives CDR1 SGHNT, CDR2 YYREEE (reference sequence). V was shortened by 2 bases and J by 1 base, with 10 bases between the two germline ends. CDR3 length: 15 amino acids.

This sequence joins TRBV4-2 and TRBJ2-3, with 9 nucleotides matching TRBD1. Germline V CDR1 and CDR2: LGHNA, YNFKEQ. The CDR3 spans 16 residues. V shed 4 bases, J shed 0 bases, and the junction held 5 bases outside the gene matches. Here the CDR3 reads CASSPGQGYSTDTQYF. The CDR3 DNA reads TGTGCCAGCAGCCCGGGACAGGGATATAGCACAGATACGCAGTATTTT.

Only a few counts were recorded for this clone. The V and J genes are TRBV5-6 and TRBJ1-1; D is possibly TRBD1 (5 bases). Germline V lookup: CDR1 SGHDT, CDR2 YYEEEE. With 2 bases removed from V and 8 bases from J, the gap between germline ends came to 22 bases. This CDR3 is built from 16 residues. The CDR3 reads CASSFGGINRSPEAFF. The CDR3, as DNA: TGTGCCAGCAGCTTTGGGGGGATTAACAGGAGCCCCGAAGCTTTCTTT.

The sample holds one count of this clone. The gene calls are TRBV28 and TRBJ2-7, with 16 bases aligning to TRBD2. The CDR3 is 14 amino acids. Germline assignment: CDR1 MDHEN and CDR2 SYDVKM. With V trimmed by 6 bases and J by 11 bases, 7 bases remained unmatched. DNA for the CDR3: TGTGCCAGCAGCCCCGGGACTAGCGGGAGGGCAGAGTACTTC. As protein: CASSPGTSGRAEYF.

This clone was seen only once. V gene TRBV6-4 combines with J gene TRBJ2-2; 8 bases agree with TRBD1. The V gene's germline CDR1 is MRHNA and CDR2 SNTAGT. The V and J ends lost 6 bases and 4 bases, in that order; junction bases with no gene match: 4. The CDR3 loop spans 14 amino acids. For the CDR3, the DNA is TGTGCCAGCAGAGCAGGGGGCGGCACCGGGGAGCTGTTTTTT. Translating it yields CASRAGGGTGELFF.

The chain combines TRBV30 with TRBJ2-5, with TRBD2 as a possible D gene (6 bases). CDR1 GTSNPN and CDR2 SVGIG come from the germline V gene (reference sequence). Between the trimmed V and J ends, which lost 5 bases and 5 bases, there was a span of 9 bases. The CDR3 has 11 residues. DNA of the CDR3: TGTGCCTGGGGTGGGGGGGAGACCCAGTACTTC. Its translation: CAWGGGETQYF.

Regarding this clone: The junction departs from germline at one end; a sequencing error may be responsible. This sequence joins TRBV27 and TRBJ1-5, with 7 bases that match TRBD1. This CDR3 is 13 amino acids long. Per the germline V gene, CDR1 is MNHEY and CDR2 is SMNVEV (reference sequence). Written as DNA, the CDR3 is TGTGCCAGCAGTAGAGGGGGCAACCAGCCCCAGCATTTT. This codes for CASSRGGNQPQHF.

This clone appeared once. V and J are TRBV7-9 and TRBJ2-2; the match to TRBD2 covers 8 bases. Losses at the gene ends were 3 bases for V and 3 bases for J; bases not matched to a gene: 9. Germline CDR1 SEHNR, CDR2 FQNEAQ (reference sequence). CDR3 length: 17 residues. CDR3 residues: CASSFPPGRGDTGELFF. The CDR3 nucleotides are TGTGCCAGCAGCTTCCCCCCCGGGAGGGGAGACACCGGGGAGCTGTTTTTT. Full variable domain (missing parts from reference TRBV7-9 and TRBJ2-2): DTGVSQNPRHKITKRGQNVTFRCDPISEHNRLYWYRQTLGQGPEFLTYFQNEAQLEKSRLLSDRFSAERPKGSFSTLEIQRTEQGDSAMYLCASSFPPGRGDTGELFFGEGSRLTVL.

The rearrangement uses TRBV29-1 and TRBJ2-7; 9 nucleotides match TRBD1. The CDR3 sequence is 16 residues long. V shed 1 base, J shed 3 bases, and the junction held 10 bases outside the gene matches. Germline-derived CDR1 and CDR2 are SQVTM and ANQGSEA. CDR3 in amino acids: CSVEGGADRGIYEQYF. In nucleotides, the CDR3 is TGCAGCGTTGAAGGAGGGGCGGACAGGGGAATCTACGAGCAGTACTTC.

The gene calls are TRBV27 and TRBJ2-5; 8 nucleotides agree with TRBD2. This CDR3 is 16 amino acids long. Germline-derived CDR1 and CDR2 are MNHEY and SMNVEV (reference sequence). Trimming took 3 bases from V and 2 from J; bases not matched to a gene: 8. The CDR3 DNA follows: TGTGCCAGCAGTTTGGAGGGCGGGAGGCCACAAGAGACCCAGTACTTC. Translating gives CASSLEGGRPQETQYF.

V usage is TRBV24-1 and J usage is TRBJ2-3; 7 bases agree with TRBD2. Trimming at V came to 7 bases and at J to 0 bases, leaving 3 bases not matched to a gene. This CDR3 has 14 residues. CDR1 and CDR2 from the germline V gene are KGHDR and SFDVKD. The CDR3 coding sequence is TGTGCCACCAGGGAAGCGGGGAGCACAGATACGCAGTATTTT. The encoded protein is CATREAGSTDTQYF.

The CDR3 DNA follows: TGTGCCAGCAGCTTATCCCACACTGGCCCCGGGGGGCGTAACACTGAAGCTTTCTTT. Protein sequence: CASSLSHTGPGGRNTEAFF. This chain joins TRBV7-6 and TRBJ1-1; maybe TRBD1 (6 bases). The CDR3 is made up of 19 amino acids. Germline CDR1 SGHVS, CDR2 FNYEAQ. Between the trimmed V and J ends, which lost 2 bases and 2 bases, there was a span of 24 bases. The entire variable domain, with the rest obtained from reference TRBV7-6 and TRBJ1-1, is as follows: GAGVSQSPRYKVTKRGQDVALRCDPISGHVSLYWYRQALGQGPEFLTYFNYEAQQDKSGLPNDRFSAERPEGSISTLTIQRTEQRDSAMYRCASSLSHTGPGGRNTEAFFGQGTRLTVV.

The chain recombines TRBV7-9 with TRBJ2-7; a weak D match, TRBD1 (6 bases). V gave up 5 bases and J gave up 6 bases, with 11 bases separating them. Germline V CDR1 and CDR2: SEHNR, FQNEAQ (reference sequence). This CDR3 comprises 12 residues. DNA of the CDR3: TGTGCCAGCAGCAGTACAGGGCCCGAGCAGTACTTC. Translation gives CASSSTGPEQYF.

This clone showed up just once. V is TRBV27 and J is TRBJ1-1, with TRBD1 matching 8 bases. CDR1 MNHEY and CDR2 SMNVEV come from the germline V gene (reference sequence). The CDR3 is 18 residues long. V dropped 4 bases and J dropped 0; count of bases not matched to a gene: 13. For the CDR3, the DNA is TGTGCCAGCAGTTCCGGCAGGGGGCGGAATTGGGTGAACACTGAAGCTTTCTTT. Amino acid sequence: CASSSGRGRNWVNTEAFF.

The rearrangement links TRBV5-1 to TRBJ1-3, with 9 bases fitting TRBD1. The V and J ends lost 4 bases and 2 bases, in that order; junction bases with no gene match: 10. This CDR3 contains 17 residues. The germline CDR1 and CDR2 sequences are SGHRS and YFSETQ. The CDR3 loop is CASSLQGGQGTGNTIYF. The DNA of the CDR3 is TGCGCCAGCAGCCTTCAAGGGGGACAGGGTACTGGAAACACCATATATTTT.

This clone was counted a single time. The rearrangement joins TRBV6-1 to TRBJ1-5; D is possibly TRBD1 (6 bases). Germline V gene data show CDR1 as MNHNS and CDR2 as SASEGT. V lost 1 base to trimming and J lost 4 bases, with 11 bases between them. This CDR3 is built from 15 residues. The chain's CDR3 is CASSEGGQGNQPQHF. The CDR3 bases are TGTGCCAGCAGTGAAGGCGGGCAGGGGAATCAGCCCCAGCATTTT.

Remarks on this clone: A junction boundary mismatches the germline segment, possibly from a read error. The chain recombines TRBV7-7 with TRBJ2-5; the D gene is possibly TRBD1 (6 bases). Germline V gives CDR1 SSHAT, CDR2 FNYEAQ (reference sequence). The CDR3 totals 14 residues. The CDR3 sequence: CASSLTGARETQYF. The CDR3 DNA follows: TGTGCTAGCAGCTTGACAGGCGCTAGGGAGACCCAGTACTTC.

A few counts support this clone. The V gene is TRBV5-6, the J gene TRBJ1-2, with D uncertain. The germline CDR1 and CDR2 sequences are SGHDT and YYEEEE. V shed 3 bases and J shed 3 bases, with 6 bases lying between them. There are 12 residues in the CDR3. The CDR3, as DNA: TGTGCCAGCAGCTCACAAGACTATGGCTACACCTTC. Amino acid sequence: CASSSQDYGYTF. The full variable domain, rest sourced from reference TRBV5-6 and TRBJ1-2, is DAGVTQSPTHLIKTRGQQVTLRCSPKSGHDTVSWYQQALGQGPQFIFQYYEEEERQRGNFPDRFSGHQFPNYSSELNVNALLLGDSALYLCASSSQDYGYTFGSGTRLTVV.

The rearrangement uses TRBV6-5 and TRBJ1-2; D perhaps matches TRBD1 (6 bases). CDR1 and CDR2 from the germline V gene are MNHEY and SVGAGI. V was clipped by 8 bases and J by 4 bases, with 11 bases between them. CDR3 length: 12 residues. CDR3 loop: CASLGQRYGYTF. DNA for the CDR3: TGTGCCAGCCTCGGACAGCGCTATGGCTACACCTTC.

The gene calls are TRBV5-4 and TRBJ1-4; TRBD1 is a possible D gene (6 bases). This CDR3 spans 14 amino acids. Trimming stripped 3 bases from V and 5 bases from J, with 11 bases between. The germline CDR1 and CDR2 sequences are SGHNT and YYREEE (reference sequence). The CDR3, as DNA: TGTGCCAGCAGCTCGACAGGAACGAATGAAAAACTGTTTTTT. Protein product: CASSSTGTNEKLFF. The full variable domain, its missing parts supplied by reference TRBV5-4 and TRBJ1-4, is ETGVTQSPTHLIKTRGQQVTLRCSSQSGHNTVSWYQQALGQGPQFIFQYYREEENGRGNFPPRFSGLQFPNYSSELNVNALELDDSALYLCASSSTGTNEKLFFGSGTQLSVL.

The chain has TRBV9 and TRBJ1-5, with D maybe TRBD1 (5 bases). Germline V gene data show CDR1 as SGDLS and CDR2 as YYNGEE. Trimming stripped 0 bases from V and 4 bases from J, with 11 bases between. This CDR3 contains 15 residues. The CDR3 nucleotides are TGTGCCAGCAGCGTAGCGGCAGGGAGGAATCAGCCCCAGCATTTT. Its translation: CASSVAAGRNQPQHF.